Detailed here is one T cell receptor beta chain. The data are from a study of blood T cell repertoires in COVID-19. Profiled with immunoSEQ multiplex PCR; TCRdb holds only in-frame clones, not every one. The sample consists of roughly 340,000 clones, roughly 90% of them appearing once. This CDR3 comprises 14 residues. CDR1 and CDR2 from the germline V gene are SGDLS and YYNGEE. The junction had 1 base not matched to a gene; V was cut back by 1 base and J by 6 bases. The sequence was collected from a woman in her thirties with COVID-19, enrolled during active disease. The sequencing sample was made of peripheral blood. The chain couples TRBV9 to TRBJ1-6; 7 bases agree with TRBD1. The CDR3 loop is CASSVRQGNSPLHF. CDR3 DNA: TGTGCCAGCAGCGTAAGACAGGGTAATTCACCCCTCCACTTT.